This T cell receptor beta chain appears in the sequencing data of a study of blood T cell repertoires in COVID-19. The CDR3 runs to 14 residues. The V end was cut by 5 bases, the J end by 5 bases, with 16 bases between. The germline gives CDR1 SGHRS, CDR2 YFSETQ. The authors' processing: Estimated nucleated cell counts came from reference gene primer amplification. Data came from immunoSEQ multiplex PCR; TCRdb stores just in-frame clones and leaves some out. V, J and clone size reflect that table, while D and trimming were determined from the DNA. The profile shows 200,000 to 250,000 clones, approximately 80% of them singletons.

Source material: peripheral blood. The genes are TRBV5-1 and TRBJ2-5, with D maybe TRBD2 (7 bases). The sequence was collected from a woman under 30 with acute or convalescent COVID-19. The CDR3 DNA reads as TGCGCCAGCAGTATGGGGGGGGCCGCGGAGACCCAGTACTTC. It codes for CASSMGGAAETQYF.